Below, 6 T cell receptor beta chains from the same sample are listed, as sequenced in a study of blood T cell repertoires in COVID-19. Repertoires were generated with immunoSEQ multiplex PCR, while TCRdb's copy carries only in-frame clones and drops some. In the table there are 150,000 to 200,000 clones, over 75% of which are singletons. The sequencing input was peripheral blood. These receptors came from a man aged 70 or older with active or convalescent COVID-19.

This clone has a single count. The chain recombines TRBV7-2 with TRBJ1-2, with 7 bases matching TRBD1. The germline gives CDR1 SGHTA, CDR2 FQGNSA. The CDR3 consists of 14 residues. V shed 6 bases and J 2 bases; nucleotides not matched to a gene: 6. CDR3 DNA: TGTGCCAGCAGTAGGGACAGTAGGAACTATGGCTACACCTTC. Translation: CASSRDSRNYGYTF.

This clone was counted a few times. The chain has TRBV7-9 and TRBJ1-3; D unresolved. V was shortened by 3 bases and J by 4 bases, with 13 bases between the two germline ends. The CDR3 is 15 amino acids. Germline values: CDR1 SEHNR, CDR2 FQNEAQ (reference sequence). The CDR3 DNA reads as TGTGCCAGCAGCTTTGGGAGGACGGAAGGAAACACCATATATTTT. Its protein is CASSFGRTEGNTIYF.

V is TRBV5-4 and J is TRBJ1-2; 7 bases fit TRBD1. V shed 4 bases and J 4 bases; nucleotides not matched to a gene: 1. CDR1 and CDR2 from the germline V gene are SGHNT and YYREEE (reference sequence). The CDR3 consists of 12 residues. This CDR3 is CASSGTAYGYTF. CDR3 in DNA: TGTGCCAGCAGCGGGACAGCCTATGGCTACACCTTC.

The chain joins TRBV18 to TRBJ1-2; D is possibly TRBD1 (6 bases). V was cut by 0 bases and J by 4 bases, with 15 bases left in between. CDR1 is KGHSH, CDR2 LQKENI, per germline. CDR3 size: 16 residues. The CDR3 nucleotides are TGTGCCAGCTCACCACCAGGACAGTCTTCGGGCTATGGCTACACCTTC. Its protein is CASSPPGQSSGYGYTF.

This clone was counted a few times. The chain has TRBV3-1 (or the pseudogene TRBV3-2) and TRBJ1-2, with D possibly TRBD1 on 5 matching bases. The ends were cut back, 1 base at V and 8 bases at J, with 8 bases in the middle. CDR3 length equals 12 residues. The germline gives CDR1 LGHDT, CDR2 YNNKEL (reference sequence). The CDR3 DNA reads TGTGCCAGCAGCCAAGGGACACTAGGCTACACCTTC. Its protein is CASSQGTLGYTF.

This chain connects TRBV7-6 to TRBJ2-2; tentatively, D is TRBD2 (6 bases). The length of the CDR3 is 17 residues. The V and J ends lost 7 bases and 0 bases respectively, with 18 bases between them. CDR1 and CDR2 (germline): SGHVS, FNYEAQ. The CDR3 is CASTDQSGLTNTGELFF. DNA of the CDR3: TGTGCCAGCACCGACCAATCGGGACTCACGAACACCGGGGAGCTGTTTTTT.